This TCR beta chain was captured in a study of CD8 T cells in ankylosing spondylitis. Trimming cost V 3 bases and J 6 bases, with 10 bases left between them. Per germline, CDR1 KGHSH and CDR2 LQKENI. This CDR3 comprises 13 residues. One entry per CDR3 protein results from TCRdb running MiXCR on the 5' RACE reads. The sample yields 700,000 to 850,000 distinct CDR3 sequences, about 10% seen once. This clonotype came up many times. The antigen remains unidentified. Study-wide findings and caveats: Among TCR beta sequences, a motif of about 8 highly homologous variants appeared characteristic of ankylosing spondylitis blood.

The chain carries TRBV18 and TRBJ2-3, with no clear D. Sample: blood, either unsorted or a sorted T cell fraction (not recorded which). This TCR was sampled from a male donor with ankylosing spondylitis. The CDR3 is CASSPWNGDTQYF. DNA of the CDR3: TGTGCCAGCTCACCGTGGAACGGGGATACGCAGTATTTT. The entire variable domain, with the rest obtained from reference TRBV18 and TRBJ2-3, is as follows: NAGVMQNPRHLVRRRGQEARLRCSPMKGHSHVYWYRQLPEEGLKFMVYLQKENIIDESGMPKERFSAEFPKEGPSILRIQQVVRGDSAAYFCASSPWNGDTQYFGPGTRLTVL.